These T cell receptor beta chains were read from a single sample in a study of cytomegalovirus exposure and HLA in healthy donors. Sequencing used immunoSEQ multiplex PCR; TCRdb keeps in-frame clones, though not all of them. The sample contains about 150,000 clones, 80% to 85% of which appear only once. Material: PBMCs. The receptors were sampled from a boy between 2 and 15 years old in good health and CMV-seronegative. CDR3s include the opening cysteine and the closing phenylalanine or tryptophan. Each record gives: clone size, J gene, D gene, V gene, CDR3 protein, CDR3 DNA. A D gene is named only where the DNA matches it firmly. Clone size appears in some rows only: once, few, many, or a class for an expanded clone.

.	TRBJ2-7	TRBD2	TRBV19	CASSLTSGLVYEQYF	TGTGCCAGTAGTCTAACATCGGGACTAGTTTACGAGCAGTACTTC
few	TRBJ2-1	TRBD2	TRBV28	CASHHSGRGHNEQFF	TGTGCCAGCCACCATAGCGGGAGGGGGCACAATGAGCAGTTCTTC
.	TRBJ1-2	TRBD1	TRBV28	CASGQGAGGYTF	TGTGCCAGCGGACAGGGGGCCGGTGGCTACACCTTC
.	TRBJ1-1	TRBD1	TRBV5-1	CASSRDSNTEAFF	TGCGCCAGCAGTCGGGACAGCAACACTGAAGCTTTCTTT
.	TRBJ1-1	.	TRBV28	CASSLRQGFSEAFF	TGTGCCAGCAGTTTAAGGCAGGGTTTTTCTGAAGCTTTCTTT
few	TRBJ1-2	TRBD1	TRBV29-1	CSVFLQGEHNYGYTF	TGCAGCGTCTTCCTACAGGGGGAACATAACTATGGCTACACCTTC
.	TRBJ2-7	TRBD2	TRBV11-2	CASSPPRWREVSYEQYF	TGTGCCAGCAGCCCGCCCCGGTGGCGGGAGGTCTCCTACGAGCAGTACTTC
.	TRBJ1-1	TRBD1	TRBV29-1	CSLWTGFGTEAFF	TGCAGCCTTTGGACAGGGTTTGGCACTGAAGCTTTCTTT
.	TRBJ2-7	TRBD2	TRBV10-1	CASSPGLAGLREQYF	TGCGCCAGCAGCCCGGGGCTAGCGGGACTTCGCGAGCAGTACTTC
.	TRBJ2-7	.	TRBV15	CATSRVRQGLHEQYF	TGTGCCACCAGCAGAGTACGGCAGGGGCTTCACGAGCAGTACTTC
.	TRBJ1-1	.	TRBV19	CASSIDDSPWTEAFF	TGTGCCAGTAGTATAGATGACAGCCCCTGGACTGAAGCTTTCTTT
.	TRBJ1-5	.	TRBV5-8	CASSPRQVEQPQHF	TGTGCCAGCAGCCCCCGACAGGTCGAACAGCCCCAGCATTTT
.	TRBJ1-5	.	TRBV2	CASSAPLDGRGNQPQHF	TGTGCCAGCAGTGCCCCTTTGGACGGGCGGGGCAATCAGCCCCAGCATTTT
.	TRBJ2-5	TRBD2	TRBV18	CASSPLWTSGSTETQYF	TGTGCCAGCTCACCCTTATGGACTAGCGGGAGTACGGAGACCCAGTACTTC
.	TRBJ2-5	.	TRBV19	CATQGGETQYF	TGTGCCACCCAGGGAGGAGAGACCCAGTACTTC
.	TRBJ1-2	.	TRBV27	CASREGRFGPRYGYTF	TGTGCCAGCAGGGAGGGCAGGTTCGGTCCTCGGTATGGCTACACCTTC
.	TRBJ1-1	.	TRBV28	CASSLFGRRDTEAFF	TGTGCCAGCAGTTTGTTCGGGAGAAGGGACACTGAAGCTTTCTTT
.	TRBJ1-4	TRBD1	TRBV10-2	CASSESFQGATNEKLFF	TGCGCCAGCAGTGAGTCGTTCCAGGGGGCTACTAATGAAAAACTGTTTTTT
.	TRBJ2-1	.	TRBV21-1	CASSKPTTSGSNHNEQFF	TGTGCCAGCAGCAAACCTACAACTAGCGGGAGTAACCACAATGAGCAGTTCTTC
.	TRBJ2-1	.	TRBV7-9	CASSSTGYNEQFF	TGTGCCAGCAGCTCCACAGGCTACAATGAGCAGTTCTTC
.	TRBJ2-7	TRBD2	TRBV4-2	CASSQDLAGERDYEQYF	TGTGCCAGCAGCCAAGATCTTGCGGGAGAGCGTGACTACGAGCAGTACTTC
.	TRBJ1-4	.	TRBV18	CASSPTTATNEKLFF	TGTGCCAGCTCACCAACGACTGCAACTAATGAAAAACTGTTTTTT
.	TRBJ2-7	.	TRBV23-1	CASSQLGTLRAEQYF	TGCGCCAGCAGTCAGCTAGGGACACTGAGGGCCGAGCAGTACTTC
.	TRBJ2-7	TRBD2	TRBV6-5	CASSYGLADEQYF	TGTGCCAGCAGTTACGGACTAGCGGACGAGCAGTACTTC
.	TRBJ2-7	.	TRBV25-1	CASGGGQGHPYEQYF	TGTGCCAGCGGGGGGGGGCAGGGCCATCCCTACGAGCAGTACTTC
.	TRBJ1-1	TRBD1	TRBV5-1	CASSLVQGARTEAFF	TGCGCCAGCAGCTTGGTACAGGGGGCGCGGACTGAAGCTTTCTTT
.	TRBJ2-1	.	TRBV29-1	CSVPLEGTYNEQFF	TGCAGCGTCCCCTTGGAGGGAACTTACAATGAGCAGTTCTTC
.	TRBJ1-4	.	TRBV5-6	CASSPWGLINEKLFF	TGTGCCAGCAGCCCTTGGGGGCTGATTAATGAAAAACTGTTTTTT
.	TRBJ2-2	TRBD1	TRBV2	CASSLGTGDTGELFF	TGTGCCAGCAGCCTCGGGACAGGAGACACCGGGGAGCTGTTTTTT
.	TRBJ2-5	.	TRBV7-2	CASNPMPTQETQYF	TGTGCCAGTAACCCAATGCCAACACAAGAGACCCAGTACTTC
.	TRBJ2-1	TRBD2	TRBV5-1	CASSLGFGTSIYNEQFF	TGCGCCAGCAGCTTGGGATTTGGGACTAGCATCTACAATGAGCAGTTCTTC
.	TRBJ2-2	TRBD1	TRBV18	CASSETGGPGELFF	TGTGCCAGCTCCGAAACAGGGGGCCCCGGGGAGCTGTTTTTT
.	TRBJ2-7	.	TRBV27	CASRLQGTYEQYF	TGTGCCAGCCGTTTACAGGGAACCTACGAGCAGTACTTC
few	TRBJ2-7	TRBD1	TRBV2	CASSKTGSEQYF	TGTGCCAGCAGCAAGACAGGGTCCGAGCAGTACTTC
.	TRBJ2-5	TRBD1	TRBV28	CASSPGGQETQYF	TGTGCCAGCAGCCCAGGGGGACAAGAGACCCAGTACTTC
.	TRBJ2-5	.	TRBV5-5	CASSLRPRGEETQYF	TGTGCCAGCAGCTTGCGGCCCCGAGGCGAAGAGACCCAGTACTTC
.	TRBJ1-1	.	TRBV5-4	CASSLNVNTEAFF	TGTGCCAGCAGCCTAAATGTGAACACTGAAGCTTTCTTT
.	TRBJ2-7	TRBD1	TRBV5-1	CASSGGQATYEQYF	TGCGCCAGCAGCGGGGGACAGGCTACCTACGAGCAGTACTTC
.	TRBJ2-7	.	TRBV6-1	CASSDWQVGVQYF	TGTGCCAGCAGTGATTGGCAGGTCGGGGTTCAGTACTTC
.	TRBJ2-3	TRBD1	TRBV5-1	CASSYDRGRGTDTQYF	TGCGCCAGCAGCTATGACAGGGGGCGCGGCACAGATACGCAGTATTTT
.	TRBJ1-1	.	TRBV28	CASRELRGAFF	TGTGCCAGCAGAGAACTAAGGGGAGCTTTCTTT
.	TRBJ2-7	.	TRBV7-9	CASSLVVGSSYEQYF	TGTGCCAGCAGCTTAGTTGTAGGGAGCTCCTACGAGCAGTACTTC
.	TRBJ2-1	TRBD2	TRBV11-2	CASSPLAGGPYNEQFF	TGTGCCAGCAGCCCTTTGGCGGGAGGGCCCTACAATGAGCAGTTCTTC
.	TRBJ2-7	.	TRBV30	CAWRAGSYEQYF	TGTGCCTGGAGGGCGGGGAGCTACGAGCAGTACTTC
.	TRBJ2-5	TRBD2	TRBV10-1	CASSSGTSEETQYF	TGCGCCAGCAGTTCCGGGACTAGCGAAGAGACCCAGTACTTC
.	TRBJ1-1	.	TRBV11-2	CASSLVSGRLEAFF	TGTGCCAGCAGCTTAGTATCCGGGAGGCTTGAAGCTTTCTTT
.	TRBJ2-2	TRBD1	TRBV7-9	CASNLGGSGELFF	TGTGCCAGCAACTTAGGGGGCTCCGGGGAGCTGTTTTTT
.	TRBJ2-5	TRBD2	TRBV7-9	CASSSTSGSQETQYF	TGTGCCAGCAGCTCGACTAGCGGGAGCCAAGAGACCCAGTACTTC
once	TRBJ2-6	TRBD1	TRBV19	CASSLDRDGANVLTF	TGTGCCAGTAGTCTTGACAGGGATGGGGCCAACGTCCTGACTTTC
.	TRBJ2-7	.	TRBV28	CASSSPYRTSYEQYF	TGTGCCAGCAGTTCTCCCTACAGGACCTCCTACGAGCAGTACTTC
.	TRBJ2-7	TRBD2	TRBV7-8	CASSLSGGGLRSYEQYF	TGTGCCAGCAGCTTATCGGGGGGGGGACTACGCTCCTACGAGCAGTACTTC